The source of this TCR beta chain is a study of blood T cells in healthy people across ages. Donors were healthy Caucasian individuals from Russia aged about 6 to 95. Germline V lookup: CDR1 MDHEN, CDR2 SYDVKM. This CDR3 spans 16 amino acids. The trim removed 6 bases at V and 2 bases at J, leaving 7 bases unmatched. A second about 6 to 11 cycle PCR used barcoded and J-beta primers. TCRdb independently ran MiXCR on the 5' RACE reads; one entry per CDR3 protein. Here the sample spans over 600,000 distinct CDR3 sequences, roughly 43% being singletons. The sample taken for sequencing was blood. The TCR sequence derives from an elderly man in good health. This chain links TRBV28 with TRBJ2-6; 7 nucleotides agree with TRBD1. In DNA, the CDR3 is TGTGCCAGCAGCCTCTTCCAGGGGGCTGGGGCCAACGTCCTGACTTTC. It is translated as CASSLFQGAGANVLTF.